This T cell receptor beta chain emerged from a study of T cells expressing NK-cell markers. On the study more broadly: Seven HCMV-seropositive donors and one seronegative donor made up the eight sequenced donors. General study points: The dominant NKG2C+ clonotypes represented about 1.0-7.0% of CD8+ T cells in more than five donors.

The CDR3 covers 14 residues. Germline loops: CDR1 MNHEY, CDR2 SVGAGI. Libraries used 5'RACE template switching adding universal primer site and UMIs. TCRdb reprocessed the 5' RACE reads and stores each CDR3 protein as one record, lacking DNA. This sample contains around 380,000 distinct CDR3 sequences. Worth noting for this clonotype: Its matching antigen is unknown.

Sequencing was performed on blood T cells: a sorted CD56 or NKG2C T cell subset, CD4+ or CD8+ T cells, or bulk PBMC T cells (not recorded which). This clonotype originated in a woman between 50 and 59 years old in good health. The chain uses TRBV6-5 and TRBJ2-3. The CDR3: CASSGFPSTDTQYF.